These T cell receptor beta chains were read from a single sample in a study of glioma-infiltrating T cells after dendritic cell vaccination. Measured with immunoSEQ multiplex PCR; TCRdb has only the in-frame clones, and not every one. The sample records 25,000 to 35,000 clones, roughly 90% being singletons. The sample was blood, taken before dendritic cell vaccination. These receptors all stem from a human donor with glioblastoma. Each CDR3 is given with its conserved first and last residue. The D gene is left open where the match is weak.

V gene | D gene | CDR3 protein
TRBV25-1 | TRBD1 | CASSEYGTGLYEQYF
TRBV7-2 | TRBD2 | CASSFISGSSYEQYF
TRBV5-4 | - | CASSRDSYGYTF
TRBV19 | TRBD1 | CASRLQGTTGELFF
TRBV5-1 | - | CASTQDTPGTEAFF
TRBV5-1 | TRBD1 | CASSWGQEGNSPLHF
TRBV7-9 | TRBD1 | CASSLHRQGAVEDGYTF
TRBV18 | - | CASSPAQGGYTF
TRBV2 | - | CASRGGTQYF
TRBV29-1 | - | CSVRQTYEQYF
TRBV5-1 | TRBD1 | CASSFEGAFNEQFF
TRBV6-1 | - | CASNKGQAGANVLTF
TRBV19 | - | CASSSLGQPQHF
TRBV28 | TRBD1 | CASSLTGTGGRNTQYF
TRBV5-1 | - | CASSLDMSSYEQYF
TRBV7-8 | TRBD1 | CASSIGQGGEKLFF
TRBV10-1 | - | CASREGGSGEQFF
TRBV6-6 | - | CASSYSRYNEQFF
TRBV5-1 | TRBD1 | CASSQQGTGLNEKLFF
TRBV2 | TRBD2 | CASSRRTSGGNEQFF
TRBV7-6 | - | CASSLRLSQGNEQFF
TRBV6-5 | - | CASSYRGDSSYEQYF
TRBV2 | TRBD2 | CASSGLAGPGTQYF
TRBV15 | - | CATSRELQVGNVLTF
TRBV9 | - | CASSVARYNEQFF
TRBV7-9 | - | CASSLVGGPNTGELFF
TRBV5-1 | TRBD1 | CASSLGGTGGTEAFF
TRBV5-4 | TRBD1 | CASSPGTGSGGTGELFF
TRBV30 | TRBD1 | CAWSGTGEQPQHF
TRBV10-3 | - | CAISDERENTEAFF
TRBV5-1 | - | CASSSGLNQETQYF
TRBV29-1 | TRBD1 | CSVGGRGSGNTIYF
TRBV10-2 | TRBD2 | CASSDAGGSTDTQYF
TRBV5-4 | TRBD1 | CASSLGGTGVNSPLHF
TRBV5-1 | - | CASSLAKTATFDVTEAFF
TRBV6-5 | TRBD1 | CASSYTQGASNQPQHF
TRBV7-9 | TRBD1 | CASSLQGSTEAFF
TRBV5-8 | - | CASSLIKGPSVYGYTF
TRBV5-6 | - | CASILNSLTYYNEQFF
TRBV25-1 | - | CASSDLPDENTGELFF
TRBV4-1 | TRBD1 | CASSQPDRVNGYTF